The 5 T cell receptor beta chains listed next were all sequenced from one sample in a study of T cells in tumors after PD-1 blockade. Clones were read by immunoSEQ multiplex PCR, and TCRdb kept only the in-frame ones, dropping some. The profile shows tens of thousands of clones, 73% of them singletons. The sequenced sample was PBMCs, obtained after anti-PD-1 treatment. All receptors come from a human donor with basal cell carcinoma.

This clone was counted only a few times. The DNA of the CDR3 is TGTGCCAGCAGCCGATCCTCCACCTACGAGCAGTACTTC. This sequence encodes CASSRSSTYEQYF. The chain employs TRBV7-8 and TRBJ2-7, with D unresolved. CDR3 length: 13 amino acids. Between the trimmed V and J ends, which lost 5 bases and 2 bases, there was a span of 10 bases. Germline loops: CDR1 SGHVS, CDR2 FQNEAQ.

In its sample, this clone was seen a few times. The chain carries TRBV6-5 and TRBJ1-1, with D possibly matching TRBD1 (5 bases). This CDR3 contains 13 residues. V was pared by 3 bases and J by 6 bases, with 11 bases between. Germline V gene lookup returns CDR1 MNHEY and CDR2 SVGAGI. The CDR3 loop is CASSYRQGAEAFF. CDR3 DNA: TGTGCCAGCAGTTATCGGCAGGGCGCTGAAGCTTTCTTT.

The gene calls are TRBV2 and TRBJ2-7; D might be TRBD2 (5 bases). This CDR3 comprises 11 residues. Trimming cost V 10 bases and J 6 bases, with 13 bases left between them. Germline CDR1 is SNHLY and CDR2 is FYNNEI. The CDR3 reads CATLEGGEQYF. The DNA of the CDR3 is TGTGCCACCTTAGAGGGCGGCGAGCAGTACTTC.

The chain joins TRBV7-8 to TRBJ2-2; D call uncertain. Germline CDR1 is SGHVS and CDR2 is FQNEAQ. The CDR3 runs 14 residues. The ends were cut back, 3 bases at V and 0 bases at J, with 5 bases in the middle. The CDR3: CASSLGSNTGELFF. The CDR3 DNA reads as TGTGCCAGCAGCTTGGGCTCGAACACCGGGGAGCTGTTTTTT.

In this sample, this clone turned up a few times. This rearrangement joins TRBV7-9 to TRBJ2-7; D may match TRBD1 or TRBD2 (6 bases each). The germline V gene encodes CDR1 SEHNR and CDR2 FQNEAQ (reference sequence). Trimming left V 5 bases short and J 7 bases short, with 21 bases between. The CDR3 loop spans 15 amino acids. In nucleotides, the CDR3 is TGTGCCAGCAGCCCCTTGGGGGCGGGGAGTAAAGAGCAGTACTTC. Encoded protein: CASSPLGAGSKEQYF.